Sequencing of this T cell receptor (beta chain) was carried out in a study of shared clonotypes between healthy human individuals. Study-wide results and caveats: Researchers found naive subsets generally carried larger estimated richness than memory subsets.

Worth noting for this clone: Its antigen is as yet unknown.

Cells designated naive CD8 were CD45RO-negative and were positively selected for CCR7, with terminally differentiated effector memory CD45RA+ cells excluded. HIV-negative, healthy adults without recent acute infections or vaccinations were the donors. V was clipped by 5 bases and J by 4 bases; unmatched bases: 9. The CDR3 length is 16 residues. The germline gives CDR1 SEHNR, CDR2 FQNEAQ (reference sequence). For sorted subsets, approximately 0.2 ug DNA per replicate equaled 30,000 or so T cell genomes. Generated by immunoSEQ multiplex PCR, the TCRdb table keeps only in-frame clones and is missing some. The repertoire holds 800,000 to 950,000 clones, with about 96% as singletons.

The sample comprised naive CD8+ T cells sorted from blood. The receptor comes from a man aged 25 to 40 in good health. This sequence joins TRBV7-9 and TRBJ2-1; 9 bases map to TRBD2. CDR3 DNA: TGTGCCAGCAGCCCCTTAGCGGGAGTGTCATACAATGAGCAGTTCTTC. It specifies CASSPLAGVSYNEQFF.